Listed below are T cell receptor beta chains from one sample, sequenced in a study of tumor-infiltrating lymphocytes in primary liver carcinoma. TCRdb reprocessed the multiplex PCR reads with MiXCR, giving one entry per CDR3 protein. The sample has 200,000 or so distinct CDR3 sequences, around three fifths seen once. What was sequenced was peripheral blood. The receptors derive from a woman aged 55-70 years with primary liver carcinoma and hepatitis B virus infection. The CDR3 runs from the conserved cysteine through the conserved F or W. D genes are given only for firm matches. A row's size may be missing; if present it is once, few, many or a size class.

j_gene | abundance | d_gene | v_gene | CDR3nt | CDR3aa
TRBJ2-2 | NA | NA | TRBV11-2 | TGTGCCAGCAGCTTACTCTGTAGGGGCACAGGGGAGCTGTTTTTT | CASSLLCRGTGELFF
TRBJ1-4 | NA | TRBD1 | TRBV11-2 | TGTGCCAACAGCCCCCGGACAGGATTTAATGAAAAACTGTTTTTT | CANSPRTGFNEKLFF
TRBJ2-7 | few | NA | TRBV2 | TGTGCCAGCTTGTCCGACAGCTCCTACGAGCAGTACTTC | CASLSDSSYEQYF
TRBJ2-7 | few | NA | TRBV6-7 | TGTGCCAGCAGTCTCCCGGGGGAGACAGCTAGGGTCTACGAGCAGTACTTC | CASSLPGETARVYEQYF
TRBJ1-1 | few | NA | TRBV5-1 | TGCGCCAGCAGCTTTGAGGGGCCTCAGAACACTGAAGCTTTCTTT | CASSFEGPQNTEAFF
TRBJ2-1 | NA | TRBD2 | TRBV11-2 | TGTGCCAGCAGCCGGACTAGCGGGAGGGCCGACTACAATGTGCAGTTCTTT | CASSRTSGRADYNVQFF
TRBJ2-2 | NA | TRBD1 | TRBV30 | TGTGCCTGGAGGCAGGGGGCGAACGTGGAGCTGTTTTTT | CAWRQGANVELFF
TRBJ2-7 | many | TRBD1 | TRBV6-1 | TGTGCCAGCAGTGAATATCGGACAGGTATCGAGCAGTACTTC | CASSEYRTGIEQYF
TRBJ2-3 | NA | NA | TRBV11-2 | TGTGCCAGCAGCTTCTCCCCTCCAGGGGCCACAGATAAACAGTATTTC | CASSFSPPGATDKQYF
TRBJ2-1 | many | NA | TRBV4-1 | TGCGCCAGCAGCCAAGATTTTCACAATGAGCAGTTCTTC | CASSQDFHNEQFF
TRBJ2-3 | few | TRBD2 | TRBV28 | TGTGCCAGCAGTTCGCGGCTAGCGGGAGATTCAGATACGCAGTATTTT | CASSSRLAGDSDTQYF
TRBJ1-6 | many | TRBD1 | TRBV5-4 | TGTGCCAGCAGCTTGAAAGGGGGCGGATCACCCCTCCACTTT | CASSLKGGGSPLHF
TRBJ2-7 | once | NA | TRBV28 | TGTGCCAGCAGTTTGGGGTCGGGGCCAACCTACAAGCAGTACTTC | CASSLGSGPTYKQYF
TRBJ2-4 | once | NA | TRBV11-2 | TGTGCCAGCAGCTCACCCGAGGGGCGTGGGAGTAACATTAAGTACTTC | CASSSPEGRGSNIKYF
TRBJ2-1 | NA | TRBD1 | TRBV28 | TGTGCCAGCAGTTTTCGACAGGGGAGGAATGAGCAGTTCTTC | CASSFRQGRNEQFF
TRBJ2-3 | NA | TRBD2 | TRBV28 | TGTGCCAGCAGTCCTAGCGGGAGCACAGATACGCAGTATTTT | CASSPSGSTDTQYF
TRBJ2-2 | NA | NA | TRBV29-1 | TGCAGCGTTGAATCGGGGGGCGCGAACACCGGAGCTGTTTTT | CSVESGGANTGAVF
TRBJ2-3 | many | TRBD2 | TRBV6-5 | TGTGCCAGTCAATGGGAGTCGGGGGGTACGCAGTATTTT | CASQWESGGTQYF
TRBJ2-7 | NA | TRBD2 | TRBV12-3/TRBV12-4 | TGTGCCAGCAGATCTGGACTAGCGGGAAGTTACGCCTACGAGCAGTACTTC | CASRSGLAGSYAYEQYF
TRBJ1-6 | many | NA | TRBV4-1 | TGCGCCAGCAGCCAGCCCACCGGGGAGTCCCTCCACTTT | CASSQPTGESLHF
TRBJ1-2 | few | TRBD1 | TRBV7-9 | TGTGCCAGCAGCCCTCGGACAGGGCGTGGTGGCTACACCTTC | CASSPRTGRGGYTF
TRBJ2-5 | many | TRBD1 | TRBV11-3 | TGTGCCAGCAGCAAAGACAGGGGGCAAGGGGAGACCCAGTACTTC | CASSKDRGQGETQYF
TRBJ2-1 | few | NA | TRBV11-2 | TGTGCCAGCAGCTCTCTCATCCGCTACAATGAGCGGTTCTTT | CASSSLIRYNERFF
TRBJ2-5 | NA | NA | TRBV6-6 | TGTACCAGCAGGGTCCGAGAGACCCAGTACTTC | CTSRVRETQYF
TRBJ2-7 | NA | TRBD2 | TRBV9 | TGTGCCAGCAGCCAAAAACTAGCGGGCCCGCCCTACGAGCAGTACTTC | CASSQKLAGPPYEQYF
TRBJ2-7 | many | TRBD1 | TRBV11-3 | TGTGCCAGCAGCCGGGGACAGTATTACGAGCAGTACTTC | CASSRGQYYEQYF
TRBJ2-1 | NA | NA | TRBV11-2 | TGTGCCAGCAGATTTGGGCGTGAGCAATTCTTC | CASRFGREQFF
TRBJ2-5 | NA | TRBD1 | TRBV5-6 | TGTGCCAGCAACGACAGGGGGCGAGAGACCCAGTACTTC | CASNDRGRETQYF
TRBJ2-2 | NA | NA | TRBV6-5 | TGTGCCAGCAAGCCGTATAACACCGGGGAGATATTTTTT | CASKPYNTGEIFF
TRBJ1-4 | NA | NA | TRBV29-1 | TGCAGCGTTGACGGAGGGATGGGTGAAAAACTGTTTTTT | CSVDGGMGEKLFF
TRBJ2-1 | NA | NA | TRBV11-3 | TGTGCCAGCAGCTTAGCAGTGCGGTACAATGAGCAGTTCTTC | CASSLAVRYNEQFF
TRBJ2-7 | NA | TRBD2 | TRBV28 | TGTGCCAGCAGTTTCTTAGCGGGAGGAGACGAGCAGTACTTC | CASSFLAGGDEQYF
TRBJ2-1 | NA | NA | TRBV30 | TGTGCCTGGATGGGGGTCTACAATGAGCAGTTCTTC | CAWMGVYNEQFF
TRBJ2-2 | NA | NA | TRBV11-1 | TGTGCCAGCGGCCAAGGTGTGGCCGGGGAGCTGTTTTTT | CASGQGVAGELFF
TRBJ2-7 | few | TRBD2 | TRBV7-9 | TGTGCCAGCAGCTTAACACTAGCGGGTTACGAGCAGTACTTC | CASSLTLAGYEQYF
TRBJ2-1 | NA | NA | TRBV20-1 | TGCAGTGCTAGAGATTTAGGAGCGAGGAGCTCCTACAATGAGCAGTTCTTC | CSARDLGARSSYNEQFF
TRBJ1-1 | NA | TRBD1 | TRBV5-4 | TGTGCCAGCAGCAGTCGGACAGGGCGGAACACTGAAGCTTTCTTT | CASSSRTGRNTEAFF
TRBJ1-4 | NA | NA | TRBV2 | TGTGCCAGCAGACAGAAGTCTACTGAAAAACTGTTTTTT | CASRQKSTEKLFF
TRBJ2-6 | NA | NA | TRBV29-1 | TGCAGCATTCATCTGGGAGAAGTATCTGGGGCCAACGTCCTGATTTTC | CSIHLGEVSGANVLIF
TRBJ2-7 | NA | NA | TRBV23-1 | TGCGCCAGCACTACCGGGACACTATCCTACGAGCAGTACTTC | CASTTGTLSYEQYF
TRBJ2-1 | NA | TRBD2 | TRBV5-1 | TGCGCCAGCAGCTTGGACCCCAGCGGGAGGGCCAATGAGCACGTCTTC | CASSLDPSGRANEHVF
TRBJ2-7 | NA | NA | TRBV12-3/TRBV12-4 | TGTGCCAGCGGTACGACTTGGGGCACCTTAACCTCCTACGAGCAGTACTTC | CASGTTWGTLTSYEQYF